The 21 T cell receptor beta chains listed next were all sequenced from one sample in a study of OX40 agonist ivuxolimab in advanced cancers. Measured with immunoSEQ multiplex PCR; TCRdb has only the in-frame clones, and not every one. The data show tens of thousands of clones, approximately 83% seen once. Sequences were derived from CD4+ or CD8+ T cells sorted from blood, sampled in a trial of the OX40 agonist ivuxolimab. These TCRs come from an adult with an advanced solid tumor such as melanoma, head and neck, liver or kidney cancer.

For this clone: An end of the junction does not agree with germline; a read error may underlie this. The CDR3 region is CASSSTPGQGVPF. The CDR3 DNA is TGTGCCAGCAGCTCAACTCCGGGACAGGGGGTCCCCTTC. The rearrangement uses TRBV7-3 and TRBJ1-2; 11 nucleotides match TRBD1. Germline loops: CDR1 SGHTA, CDR2 FQGTGA. This CDR3 has 13 amino acids.

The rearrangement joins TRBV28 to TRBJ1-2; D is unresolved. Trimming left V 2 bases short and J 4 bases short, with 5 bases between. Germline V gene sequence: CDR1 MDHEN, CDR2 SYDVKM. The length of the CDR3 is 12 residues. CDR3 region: CASSLPIYGYTF. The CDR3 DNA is TGTGCCAGCAGTTTACCGATCTATGGCTACACCTTC.

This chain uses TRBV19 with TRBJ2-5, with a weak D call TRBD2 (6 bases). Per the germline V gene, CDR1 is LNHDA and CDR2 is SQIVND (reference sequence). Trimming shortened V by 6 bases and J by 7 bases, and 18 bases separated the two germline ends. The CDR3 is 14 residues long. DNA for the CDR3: TGTGCCAGTAGATCAACCGGGACGGAGGGGACCCAGTACTTC. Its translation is CASRSTGTEGTQYF. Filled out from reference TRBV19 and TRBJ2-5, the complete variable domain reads DGGITQSPKYLFRKEGQNVTLSCEQNLNHDAMYWYRQDPGQGLRLIYYSQIVNDFQKGDIAEGYSVSREKKESFPLTVTSAQKNPTAFYLCASRSTGTEGTQYFGPGTRLLVL.

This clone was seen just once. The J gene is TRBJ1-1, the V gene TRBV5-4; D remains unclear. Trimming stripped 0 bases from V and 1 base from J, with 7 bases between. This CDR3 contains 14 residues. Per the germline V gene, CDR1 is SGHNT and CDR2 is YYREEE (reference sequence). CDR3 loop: CASSLVSANTEAFF. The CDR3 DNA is TGTGCCAGCAGCTTGGTGTCGGCGAACACTGAAGCTTTCTTT. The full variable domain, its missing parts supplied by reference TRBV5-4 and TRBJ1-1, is ETGVTQSPTHLIKTRGQQVTLRCSSQSGHNTVSWYQQALGQGPQFIFQYYREEENGRGNFPPRFSGLQFPNYSSELNVNALELDDSALYLCASSLVSANTEAFFGQGTRLTVV.

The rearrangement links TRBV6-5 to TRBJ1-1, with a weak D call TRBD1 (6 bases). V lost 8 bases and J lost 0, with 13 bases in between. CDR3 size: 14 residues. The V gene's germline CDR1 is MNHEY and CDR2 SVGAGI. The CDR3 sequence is CASGRGGMNTEAFF. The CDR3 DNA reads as TGTGCCAGCGGGAGGGGGGGGATGAACACTGAAGCTTTCTTT.

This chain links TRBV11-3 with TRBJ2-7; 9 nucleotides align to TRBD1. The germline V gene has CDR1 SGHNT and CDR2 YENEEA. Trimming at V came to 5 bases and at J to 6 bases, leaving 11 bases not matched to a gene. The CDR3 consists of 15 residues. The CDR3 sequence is CASSTPGQGTVEQYF. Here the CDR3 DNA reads TGTGCCAGCAGCACACCGGGACAGGGTACGGTCGAGCAGTACTTC.

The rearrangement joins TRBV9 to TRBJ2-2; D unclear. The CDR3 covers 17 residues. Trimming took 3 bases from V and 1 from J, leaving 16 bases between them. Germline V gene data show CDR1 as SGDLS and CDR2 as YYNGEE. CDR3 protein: CASSDPGDRRNTGELFF. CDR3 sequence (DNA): TGTGCCAGCAGCGATCCCGGCGACCGAAGGAACACCGGGGAGCTGTTTTTT.

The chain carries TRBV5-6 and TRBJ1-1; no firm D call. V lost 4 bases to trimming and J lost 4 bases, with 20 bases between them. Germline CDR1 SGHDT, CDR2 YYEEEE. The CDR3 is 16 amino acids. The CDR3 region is CASSPRSRYSGTEAFF. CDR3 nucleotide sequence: TGTGCCAGCAGCCCGCGGAGCAGGTACAGTGGCACTGAAGCTTTCTTT.

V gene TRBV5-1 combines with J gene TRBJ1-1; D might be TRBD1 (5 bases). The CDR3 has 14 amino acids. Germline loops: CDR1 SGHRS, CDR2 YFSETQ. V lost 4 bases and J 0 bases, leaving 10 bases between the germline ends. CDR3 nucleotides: TGCGCCAGCAGCAATGTGGACATGAACACTGAAGCTTTCTTT. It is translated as CASSNVDMNTEAFF.

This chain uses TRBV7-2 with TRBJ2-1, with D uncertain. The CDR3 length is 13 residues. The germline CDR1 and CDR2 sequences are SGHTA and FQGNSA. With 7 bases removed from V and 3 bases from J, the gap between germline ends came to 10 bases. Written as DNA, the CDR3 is TGTGCCAGCACTTCTTCCGGCTACAATGAGCAGTTCTTC. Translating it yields CASTSSGYNEQFF.

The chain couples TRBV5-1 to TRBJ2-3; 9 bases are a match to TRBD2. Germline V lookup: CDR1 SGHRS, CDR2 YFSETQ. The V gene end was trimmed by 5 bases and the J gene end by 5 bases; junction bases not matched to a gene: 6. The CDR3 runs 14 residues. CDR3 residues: CASRRGGAEDTQYF. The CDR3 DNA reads TGCGCCAGCAGACGCGGGGGGGCGGAAGATACGCAGTATTTT.

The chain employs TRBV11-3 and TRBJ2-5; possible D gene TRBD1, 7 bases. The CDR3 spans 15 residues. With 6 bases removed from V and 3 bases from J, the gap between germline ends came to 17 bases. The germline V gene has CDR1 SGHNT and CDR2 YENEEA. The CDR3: CASSWRGLEEETQYF. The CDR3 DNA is TGTGCCAGCAGTTGGAGGGGGCTAGAAGAAGAGACCCAGTACTTC.

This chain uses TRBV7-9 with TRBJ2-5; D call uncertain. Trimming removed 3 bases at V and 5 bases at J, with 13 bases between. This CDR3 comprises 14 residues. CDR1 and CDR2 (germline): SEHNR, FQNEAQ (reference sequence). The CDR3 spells CASSLFLGIETQYF. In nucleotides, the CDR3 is TGTGCCAGCAGCTTGTTTCTAGGGATCGAGACCCAGTACTTC.

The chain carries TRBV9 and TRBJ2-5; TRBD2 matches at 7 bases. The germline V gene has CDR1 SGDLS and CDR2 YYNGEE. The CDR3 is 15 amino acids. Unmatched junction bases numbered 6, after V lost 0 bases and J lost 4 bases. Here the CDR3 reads CASSVAYGGGETQYF. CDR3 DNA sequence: TGTGCCAGCAGCGTAGCTTACGGCGGGGGAGAGACCCAGTACTTC.

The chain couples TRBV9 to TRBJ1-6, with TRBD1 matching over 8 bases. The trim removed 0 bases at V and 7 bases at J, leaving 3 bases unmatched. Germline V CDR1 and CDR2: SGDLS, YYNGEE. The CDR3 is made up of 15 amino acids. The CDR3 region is CASSVEQGVNSPLHF. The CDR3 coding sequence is TGTGCCAGCAGCGTAGAACAGGGGGTAAATTCACCCCTCCACTTT.

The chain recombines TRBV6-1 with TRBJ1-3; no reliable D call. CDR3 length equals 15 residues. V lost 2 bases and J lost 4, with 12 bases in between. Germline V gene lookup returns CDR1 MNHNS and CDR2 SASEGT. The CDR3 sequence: CASSELIGGGNTIYF. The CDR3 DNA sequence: TGTGCCAGCAGTGAACTCATCGGAGGGGGAAACACCATATATTTT.

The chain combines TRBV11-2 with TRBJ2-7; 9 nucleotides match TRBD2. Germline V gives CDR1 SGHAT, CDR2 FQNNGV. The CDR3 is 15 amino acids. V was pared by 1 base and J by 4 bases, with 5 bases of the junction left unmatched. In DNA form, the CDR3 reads TGTGCCAGCAGCTTAGTATCAACTAGCGGGTACGAGCAGTACTTC. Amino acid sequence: CASSLVSTSGYEQYF.

CDR3 DNA sequence: TGTGCCAGTAGTATCCTCGGGGGCCAAGAGACCCAGTACTTC. This sequence encodes CASSILGGQETQYF. This chain uses TRBV19 with TRBJ2-5, with D perhaps TRBD2 (6 bases). Trimming took 3 bases from V and 1 from J, leaving 9 bases between them. CDR1 and CDR2 (germline): LNHDA, SQIVND (reference sequence). The CDR3 contains 14 residues.

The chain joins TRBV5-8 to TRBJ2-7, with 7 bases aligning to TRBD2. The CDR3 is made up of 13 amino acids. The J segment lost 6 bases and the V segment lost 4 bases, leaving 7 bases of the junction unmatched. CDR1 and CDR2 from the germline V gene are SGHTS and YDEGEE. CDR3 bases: TGTGCCAGCAGCCCACGTCCGGGGGGCGAGCAGTACTTC. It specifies CASSPRPGGEQYF. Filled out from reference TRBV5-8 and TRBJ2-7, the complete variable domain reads EAGVTQSPTHLIKTRGQQATLRCSPISGHTSVYWYQQALGLGLQFLLWYDEGEERNRGNFPPRFSGRQFPNYSSELNVNALELEDSALYLCASSPRPGGEQYFGPGTRLTVT.

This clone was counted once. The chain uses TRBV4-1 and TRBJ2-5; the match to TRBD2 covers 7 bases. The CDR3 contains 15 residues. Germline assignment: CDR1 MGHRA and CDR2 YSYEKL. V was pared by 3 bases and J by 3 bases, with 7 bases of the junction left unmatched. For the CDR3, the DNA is TGCGCCAGCAGCCAGGAGCGGGGCGGCAAAGAGACCCAGTACTTC. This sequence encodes CASSQERGGKETQYF.

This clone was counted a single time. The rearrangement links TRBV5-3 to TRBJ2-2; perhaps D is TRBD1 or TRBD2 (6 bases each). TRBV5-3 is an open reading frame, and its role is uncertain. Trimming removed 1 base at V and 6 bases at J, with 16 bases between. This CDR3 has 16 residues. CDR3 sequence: CARSLPRRGTAGELFF. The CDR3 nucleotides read TGTGCCAGAAGCTTGCCCCGGAGGGGGACGGCCGGGGAGCTGTTTTTT.